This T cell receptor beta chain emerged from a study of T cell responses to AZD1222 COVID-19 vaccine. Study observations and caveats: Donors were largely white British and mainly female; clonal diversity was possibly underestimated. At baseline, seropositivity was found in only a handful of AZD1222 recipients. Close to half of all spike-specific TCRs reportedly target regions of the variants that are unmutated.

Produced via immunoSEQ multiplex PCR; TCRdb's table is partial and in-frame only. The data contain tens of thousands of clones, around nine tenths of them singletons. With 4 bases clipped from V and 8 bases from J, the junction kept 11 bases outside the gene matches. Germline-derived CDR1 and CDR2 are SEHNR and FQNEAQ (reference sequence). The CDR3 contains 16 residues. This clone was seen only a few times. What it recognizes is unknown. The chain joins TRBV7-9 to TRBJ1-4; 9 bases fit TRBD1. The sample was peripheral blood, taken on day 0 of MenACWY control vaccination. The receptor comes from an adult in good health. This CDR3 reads CASSYTPGQGTEKLFF. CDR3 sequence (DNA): TGTGCCAGCAGCTACACCCCCGGACAGGGGACCGAAAAACTGTTTTTT.